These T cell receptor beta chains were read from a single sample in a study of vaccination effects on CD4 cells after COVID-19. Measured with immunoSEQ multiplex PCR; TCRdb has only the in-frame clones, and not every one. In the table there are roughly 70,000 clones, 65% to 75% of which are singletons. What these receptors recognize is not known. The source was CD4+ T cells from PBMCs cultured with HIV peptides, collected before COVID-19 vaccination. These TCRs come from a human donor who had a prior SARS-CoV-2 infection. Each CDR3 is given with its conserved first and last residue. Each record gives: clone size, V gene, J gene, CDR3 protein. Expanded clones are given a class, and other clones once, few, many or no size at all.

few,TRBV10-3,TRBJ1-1,CAISDSGGGAEAFF
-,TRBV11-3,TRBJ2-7,CASSSTGTSGYEQYF
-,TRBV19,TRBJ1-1,CASSGGFTEAFF
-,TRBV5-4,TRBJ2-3,CASSLKFGDTDTQYF
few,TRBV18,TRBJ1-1,CASSRGVGVTEAFF
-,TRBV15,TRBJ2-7,CATSRVWNVNDEQYF
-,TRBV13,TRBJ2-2,CASNRYTGELFF
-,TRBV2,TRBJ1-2,CASTSSVVRRTNYGYTF
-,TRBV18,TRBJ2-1,CASSPGTGGNNEQFF
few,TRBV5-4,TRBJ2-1,CASSLAGPNEQFF
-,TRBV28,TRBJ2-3,CASRRLGSSVTDTQYF
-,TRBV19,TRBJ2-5,CASRRRGQGETQYF
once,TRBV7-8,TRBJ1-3,CASWRGPAPGNTIYF
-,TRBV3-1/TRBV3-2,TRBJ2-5,CASSLLQGQETQYF
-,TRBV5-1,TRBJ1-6,CASSSTVRYNSPLHF
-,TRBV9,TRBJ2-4,CASSVAGLAKNIQYF
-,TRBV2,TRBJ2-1,CASRGLAGVLVNEQFF
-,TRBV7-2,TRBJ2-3,CASSSTGDTQYF
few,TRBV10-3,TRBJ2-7,CAISGQGMSEQYF
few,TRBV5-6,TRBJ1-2,CASRSLPGYNDHGYTF
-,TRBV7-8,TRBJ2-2,CASSSPGWGGRGTGELFF
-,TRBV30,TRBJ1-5,CAWARQGANQPQHF
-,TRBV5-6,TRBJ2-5,CASSLEPGLTQYF
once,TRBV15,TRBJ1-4,CATSRDRARVGEKLFF
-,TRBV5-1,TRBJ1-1,CASSKGQPNTEAFF
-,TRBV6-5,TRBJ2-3,CASRRQAGSADTQYF
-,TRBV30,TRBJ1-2,CAWMGGTGVYGYTF
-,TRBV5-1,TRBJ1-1,CASSGILQGAEAFF